This T cell receptor (beta chain) was retrieved from a study of T cell responses to AZD1222 COVID-19 vaccine. On the study more broadly: Doses given second, at about 4 or about 12 weeks, were pooled.

Using immunoSEQ multiplex PCR, the repertoire was profiled, and TCRdb retains in-frame clones only, with some absent. The data hold 130,000 or so clones, with roughly 93% observed a single time. The CDR3 is 13 amino acids. CDR1 is MNHEY and CDR2 is SMNVEV in the germline V gene (reference sequence). The V end lost 4 bases, the J end lost 3 bases, and 9 bases lay between the germline ends. Study outcomes and limitations: With dominance at 160-218 and 743-854, vaccine-associated CD4 TCRs spanned spike.

In the case of this clone: Its antigen remains unidentified.

Sample: peripheral blood, taken on day 0 of AZD1222 vaccination. The receptor comes from an adult in good health. The rearrangement uses TRBV27 and TRBJ1-1; no reliable D call. CDR3 sequence (DNA): TGTGCCAGCAGTTCTGGAGGGTACACTGAAGCTTTCTTT. Its translation: CASSSGGYTEAFF.